The 3 T cell receptor beta chains reported below all come from one sample, sequenced in a study of response to subunit inactivated influenza vaccine. Via MiXCR, TCRdb re-called the RT-PCR reads, giving one row per CDR3 protein. This repertoire shows about half a million distinct CDR3 sequences, over 9.5% found once; its top ten account for 12%. The sample consisted of PBMCs from blood, taken roughly 6 weeks after vaccination. These receptors were taken from a man aged 45 to 65 who received an inactivated influenza vaccine.

The gene calls are TRBV21-1 and TRBJ2-7; the table's D call of TRBD1 was not tested on the DNA. TRBV21-1 is tagged as a pseudogene. This CDR3 has 15 residues. CDR3 region: CASSRTRDRSYEQYF. CDR3 nucleotides: TGTGCCAGCAGCAGAACCCGGGACCGATCCTACGAGCAGTACTTC.

The chain employs TRBV6-2 or TRBV6-3 and TRBJ2-1; D call uncertain. This CDR3 is 15 amino acids long. V gave up 7 bases and J gave up 3 bases, with 16 bases separating them. Germline lookup yields CDR1 MNHEY and CDR2 SVGEGT. CDR3 region: CASTGRVRSYNEQFF. DNA for the CDR3: TGTGCCAGCACCGGCCGGGTCCGAAGCTACAATGAGCAGTTCTTC.

This chain links TRBV4-3 with TRBJ1-1; D not certain. The CDR3 is 13 residues long. Trimming shortened V by 0 bases and J by 11 bases, and 13 bases separated the two germline ends. Germline V CDR1 and CDR2: LGHNA, YSLEER. CDR3: CASSQDGGLTAFF. CDR3 bases: TGCGCCAGCAGCCAAGATGGAGGGTTGACGGCTTTCTTT.